Listed below are T cell receptor beta chains from one sample, sequenced in a study of human T cells and chemical hapten exposure. TCRdb reanalysed the RACE reads using MiXCR and keeps one entry per CDR3 protein. The sample lists 130,000 or so distinct CDR3 sequences, 8.5% to 9.5% occurring once. The specimen sequenced was whole blood. The receptors shown here come from a male donor in good health. Some clones in this sample may be carry-over from other donors' samples. CDR3s include the opening cysteine and the closing phenylalanine or tryptophan. The order of the fields is V gene, J gene, clone size, CDR3 protein. Clone size is given for some rows only: seen once, a few or many times, or a class if the clone is expanded.

v_call: TRBV13; j_call: TRBJ2-3; clone_size: few; cdr3_aa: CASSVSPTGEAKSTDTQYF
v_call: TRBV28; j_call: TRBJ2-7; clone_size: few; cdr3_aa: CASSLVNYEQYF
v_call: TRBV6-5; j_call: TRBJ2-3; clone_size: -; cdr3_aa: CASSDIKRQGTDTQYF
v_call: TRBV7-9; j_call: TRBJ1-2; clone_size: few; cdr3_aa: CASSSSGQGGIYGYTF
v_call: TRBV10-3; j_call: TRBJ1-4; clone_size: many; cdr3_aa: CAISEGEAIGEKLFF
v_call: TRBV20-1; j_call: TRBJ2-5; clone_size: -; cdr3_aa: CSARDERGSLETQYF
v_call: TRBV20-1; j_call: TRBJ1-2; clone_size: few; cdr3_aa: CSAPSRRYGYTF
v_call: TRBV4-1; j_call: TRBJ2-3; clone_size: many; cdr3_aa: CASSPEADTQYF
v_call: TRBV7-6; j_call: TRBJ2-1; clone_size: -; cdr3_aa: CASSLAGGRAVNEQFF
v_call: TRBV2; j_call: TRBJ2-2; clone_size: many; cdr3_aa: CASRPTTVTGELFF
v_call: TRBV6-1; j_call: TRBJ2-7; clone_size: many; cdr3_aa: CASSENPGGWYEQYF
v_call: TRBV2; j_call: TRBJ1-1; clone_size: -; cdr3_aa: CASSLIVTGLAFF
v_call: TRBV19; j_call: TRBJ2-5; clone_size: -; cdr3_aa: CASSPTGTNQETQYF
v_call: TRBV29-1; j_call: TRBJ1-2; clone_size: few; cdr3_aa: CSDSRGRDYGYTF
v_call: TRBV7-2; j_call: TRBJ1-2; clone_size: few; cdr3_aa: CASSSDAQDYGYTF
v_call: TRBV5-1; j_call: TRBJ2-1; clone_size: few; cdr3_aa: CASSSGGAYSYNEQFF
v_call: TRBV27; j_call: TRBJ2-6; clone_size: -; cdr3_aa: CASRTGSSGANVLTF
v_call: TRBV20-1; j_call: TRBJ2-1; clone_size: -; cdr3_aa: CSARLASGGSNEQFF
v_call: TRBV3-1; j_call: TRBJ2-7; clone_size: many; cdr3_aa: CASSQEVRGRTSYEQYF
v_call: TRBV4-1; j_call: TRBJ1-6; clone_size: many; cdr3_aa: CASSQQETNSPLHF
v_call: TRBV6-1; j_call: TRBJ2-3; clone_size: few; cdr3_aa: CASSPGPSDTQYF
v_call: TRBV6-2/TRBV6-3; j_call: TRBJ1-5; clone_size: many; cdr3_aa: CASSYVDSGQPQHF
v_call: TRBV5-1; j_call: TRBJ1-2; clone_size: many; cdr3_aa: CASSLGPEAINYGYTF
v_call: TRBV7-8; j_call: TRBJ2-2; clone_size: few; cdr3_aa: CASSPRQNTGELFF
v_call: TRBV6-1; j_call: TRBJ2-1; clone_size: many; cdr3_aa: CASRGLTGAQDEQFF
v_call: TRBV20-1; j_call: TRBJ1-1; clone_size: few; cdr3_aa: CSVPKVDTEAFF
v_call: TRBV7-9; j_call: TRBJ2-7; clone_size: few; cdr3_aa: CASSLPGTVHEQYF
v_call: TRBV6-5; j_call: TRBJ2-7; clone_size: few; cdr3_aa: CASSYSSGTATYEQYF
v_call: TRBV5-4; j_call: TRBJ2-6; clone_size: -; cdr3_aa: CASIDRGKGANVLTF
v_call: TRBV11-1; j_call: TRBJ2-1; clone_size: many; cdr3_aa: CASSSLTSGAYNEQFF
v_call: TRBV6-2/TRBV6-3; j_call: TRBJ2-1; clone_size: -; cdr3_aa: CASSYSWENNEQFF
v_call: TRBV12-3/TRBV12-4; j_call: TRBJ1-1; clone_size: few; cdr3_aa: CASSLRREHTEAFF
v_call: TRBV2; j_call: TRBJ2-6; clone_size: many; cdr3_aa: CASSPGQGPGANVLTF
v_call: TRBV27; j_call: TRBJ2-5; clone_size: few; cdr3_aa: CASSSRQTETQYF
v_call: TRBV29-1; j_call: TRBJ1-1; clone_size: few; cdr3_aa: CSVEDYSEMNTEAFF
v_call: TRBV14; j_call: TRBJ2-7; clone_size: -; cdr3_aa: CASSQERDRGYEQYF
v_call: TRBV4-2; j_call: TRBJ2-7; clone_size: -; cdr3_aa: CASSQERTLAGGRTSYEQYF
v_call: TRBV6-5; j_call: TRBJ2-3; clone_size: few; cdr3_aa: CASSPGRGDTQYF
v_call: TRBV10-3; j_call: TRBJ2-3; clone_size: many; cdr3_aa: CAIRGGLAVDTQYF
v_call: TRBV5-6; j_call: TRBJ2-1; clone_size: -; cdr3_aa: CASSLWTSGSSYNEQFF
v_call: TRBV7-2; j_call: TRBJ2-7; clone_size: many; cdr3_aa: CASSEGQGKTYEQYF
v_call: TRBV7-6; j_call: TRBJ1-1; clone_size: few; cdr3_aa: CASSLGEMETFF
v_call: TRBV5-1; j_call: TRBJ2-3; clone_size: few; cdr3_aa: CASSLPTDTQYF
v_call: TRBV20-1; j_call: TRBJ2-3; clone_size: many; cdr3_aa: CSAEYTRGTGYTDTQYF
v_call: TRBV10-3; j_call: TRBJ1-6; clone_size: -; cdr3_aa: CAISDDFKNSPLHF
v_call: TRBV5-1; j_call: TRBJ1-4; clone_size: many; cdr3_aa: CASSLNIPTNEKLFF
v_call: TRBV9; j_call: TRBJ2-7; clone_size: few; cdr3_aa: CALGQGAIDEQYF
v_call: TRBV5-4; j_call: TRBJ2-5; clone_size: -; cdr3_aa: CASSQGLAMKTQYF
v_call: TRBV27; j_call: TRBJ1-1; clone_size: -; cdr3_aa: CASQRGIRSNTEAFF
v_call: TRBV9; j_call: TRBJ1-1; clone_size: many; cdr3_aa: CASSVKGGGEAFF
v_call: TRBV10-3; j_call: TRBJ2-7; clone_size: few; cdr3_aa: CAISGSGNAYEQYF
v_call: TRBV12-3/TRBV12-4; j_call: TRBJ1-5; clone_size: -; cdr3_aa: CACGWSGVYSNQPQHF
v_call: TRBV6-5; j_call: TRBJ2-2; clone_size: -; cdr3_aa: CASRPDWGEGTGELFF